Below, 5 T cell receptor beta chains from the same sample are listed, as sequenced in a study of OX40 agonist ivuxolimab in advanced cancers. The assay was immunoSEQ multiplex PCR, and TCRdb's table has in-frame clones only and misses some. The table records tens of thousands of clones, roughly 80% of them present only once. Sequenced here: CD4+ or CD8+ T cells sorted from blood, sampled in a trial of the OX40 agonist ivuxolimab. The receptors derive from an adult with an advanced solid tumor such as melanoma, head and neck, liver or kidney cancer.

This clone is classed as hyperexpanded. The chain couples TRBV28 to TRBJ2-1, with 9 bases matching TRBD2. V shed 1 base and J 6 bases; nucleotides not matched to a gene: 13. This CDR3 is 18 amino acids long. Germline values: CDR1 MDHEN, CDR2 SYDVKM. In DNA, the CDR3 is TGTGCCAGCAGTTTATTCGACAGAGTACTAGCGGGCCTCAATGAGCAGTTCTTC. Translated, it gives CASSLFDRVLAGLNEQFF.

The V and J genes are TRBV6-5 and TRBJ2-5; D remains ambiguous. Deletions cut 2 bases from V and 0 bases from J, with 7 bases between. The CDR3 runs 14 residues. Germline values: CDR1 MNHEY, CDR2 SVGAGI. Here the CDR3 DNA reads TGTGCCAGCAGTTACACGAGGTACCAAGAGACCCAGTACTTC. As protein: CASSYTRYQETQYF.

V and J are TRBV13 and TRBJ2-2; perhaps D is TRBD1 or TRBD2 (6 bases each). The germline V gene has CDR1 PRHDT and CDR2 FYEKMQ (reference sequence). This CDR3 has 15 amino acids. The ends were cut back, 1 base at V and 4 bases at J, with 10 bases in the middle. The CDR3 DNA reads TGTGCCAGCAGCTTAGAGGGGGGAACCACCGGGGAGCTGTTTTTT. Its translation is CASSLEGGTTGELFF.

V and J are TRBV6-1 and TRBJ2-3; 11 bases map to TRBD2. Losses at the gene ends were 5 bases for V and 6 bases for J; bases not matched to a gene: 4. Germline V gene lookup returns CDR1 MNHNS and CDR2 SASEGT. The CDR3 is 14 residues long. The CDR3: CASSPTSGMDTQYF. Here the CDR3 DNA reads TGTGCCAGCAGTCCGACTAGCGGGATGGATACGCAGTATTTT.

V and J are TRBV6-5 and TRBJ2-7; D perhaps matches TRBD2 (6 bases). V was pared by 4 bases and J by 6 bases, with 7 bases between. Germline V gene sequence: CDR1 MNHEY, CDR2 SVGAGI. The CDR3 consists of 11 residues. The CDR3 protein is CASSWGVEQYF. The CDR3 coding sequence is TGTGCCAGCAGTTGGGGGGTCGAGCAGTACTTC.